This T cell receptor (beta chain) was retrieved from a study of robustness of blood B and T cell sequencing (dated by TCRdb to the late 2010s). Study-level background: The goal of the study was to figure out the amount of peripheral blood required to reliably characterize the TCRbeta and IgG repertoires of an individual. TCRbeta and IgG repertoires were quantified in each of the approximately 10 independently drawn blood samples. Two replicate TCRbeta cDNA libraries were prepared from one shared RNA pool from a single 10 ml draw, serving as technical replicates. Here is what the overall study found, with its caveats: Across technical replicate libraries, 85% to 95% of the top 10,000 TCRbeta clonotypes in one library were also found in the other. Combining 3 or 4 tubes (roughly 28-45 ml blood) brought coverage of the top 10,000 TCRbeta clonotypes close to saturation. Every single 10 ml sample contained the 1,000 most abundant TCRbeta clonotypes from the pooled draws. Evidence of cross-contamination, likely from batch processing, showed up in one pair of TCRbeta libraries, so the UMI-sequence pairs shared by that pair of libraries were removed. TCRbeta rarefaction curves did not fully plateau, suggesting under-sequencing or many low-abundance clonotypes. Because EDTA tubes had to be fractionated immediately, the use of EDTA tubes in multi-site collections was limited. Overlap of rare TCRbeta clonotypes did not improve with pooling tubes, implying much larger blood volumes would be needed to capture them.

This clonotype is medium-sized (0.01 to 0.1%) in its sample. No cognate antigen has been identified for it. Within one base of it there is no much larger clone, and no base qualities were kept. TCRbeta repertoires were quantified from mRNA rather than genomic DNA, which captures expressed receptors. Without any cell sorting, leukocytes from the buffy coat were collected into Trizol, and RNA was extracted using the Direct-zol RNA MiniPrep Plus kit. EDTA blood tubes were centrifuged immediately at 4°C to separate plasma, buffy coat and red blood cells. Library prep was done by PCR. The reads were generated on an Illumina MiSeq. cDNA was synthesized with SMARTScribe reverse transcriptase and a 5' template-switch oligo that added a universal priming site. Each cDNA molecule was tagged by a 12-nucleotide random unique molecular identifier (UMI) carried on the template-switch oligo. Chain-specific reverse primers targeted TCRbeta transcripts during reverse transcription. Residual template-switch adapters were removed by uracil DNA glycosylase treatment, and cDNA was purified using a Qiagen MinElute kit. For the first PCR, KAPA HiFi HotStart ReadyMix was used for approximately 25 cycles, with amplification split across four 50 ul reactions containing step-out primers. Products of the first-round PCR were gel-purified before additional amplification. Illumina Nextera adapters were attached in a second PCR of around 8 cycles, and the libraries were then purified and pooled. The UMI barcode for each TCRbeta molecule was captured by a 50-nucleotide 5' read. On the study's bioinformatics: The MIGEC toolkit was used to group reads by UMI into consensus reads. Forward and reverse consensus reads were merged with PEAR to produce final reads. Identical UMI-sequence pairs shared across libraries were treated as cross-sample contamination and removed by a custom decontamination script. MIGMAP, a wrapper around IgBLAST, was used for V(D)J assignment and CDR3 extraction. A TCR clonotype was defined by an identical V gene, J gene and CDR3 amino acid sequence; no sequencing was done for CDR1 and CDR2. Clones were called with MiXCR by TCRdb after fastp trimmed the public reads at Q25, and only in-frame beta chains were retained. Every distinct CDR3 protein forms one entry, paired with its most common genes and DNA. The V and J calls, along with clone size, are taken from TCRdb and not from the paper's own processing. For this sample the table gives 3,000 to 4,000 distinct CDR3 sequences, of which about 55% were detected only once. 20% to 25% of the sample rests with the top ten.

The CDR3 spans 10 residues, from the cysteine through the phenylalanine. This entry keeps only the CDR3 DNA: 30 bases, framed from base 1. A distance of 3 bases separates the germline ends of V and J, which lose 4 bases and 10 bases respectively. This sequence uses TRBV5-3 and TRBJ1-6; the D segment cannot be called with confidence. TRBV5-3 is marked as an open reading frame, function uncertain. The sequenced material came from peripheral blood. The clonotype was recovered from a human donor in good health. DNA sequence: TGTGCCAGAAGCCAGTCACCCCTCCACTTT. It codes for CARSQSPLHF.